Only a few counts were recorded for the clone carrying this T cell receptor (beta chain). What it recognizes is unknown. TCRdb reprocessed the RACE reads with MiXCR, giving one entry per CDR3 protein. The sample shows fewer than 150,000 distinct CDR3 sequences, 12% to 15% of them seen only once. This sample is part of a study of human T cells and chemical hapten exposure. General study results and limits: Expanded TCRs created a significantly greater count of big CDR3 similarity clusters than controls did.

V dropped 2 bases and J dropped 0 bases, with 1 base sitting between them. The CDR3 extends over 12 amino acids. CDR1 LGHNA and CDR2 YNFKEQ come from the germline V gene. The time point: patch test 1, 2 weeks after DPC sensitization. Treatment meaning: therapeutic diphenylcyclopropenone sensitization with weekly scalp DPC. The TCR was taken from a man between 18 and 29 years old with alopecia areata. Some clones in this sample may be carry-over from other donors' samples. Sequenced here: whole blood, sampled in connection with sensitization to the hapten diphenylcyclopropenone (DPC). The rearrangement uses TRBV4-2 and TRBJ1-1, with no clear D. The CDR3 spells CASSQLNTEAFF. As DNA, the CDR3 is TGTGCCAGCAGCCAACTGAACACTGAAGCTTTCTTT.